This T cell receptor (beta chain) was identified in a study of T cell responses to AZD1222 COVID-19 vaccine (dated by TCRdb to the early 2020s). For context, the study as a whole: TCR sequencing was performed for fewer than 250 trial participants, of whom about 200 were given two doses of AZD1222 and around 25 were given two doses of MenACWY control vaccine. Trial participants were enrolled into age subgroups of 18-55, 56-69 and 70-plus years, which contained about 150, 28 and 57 TCR-sequenced participants, respectively. Findings and caveats that apply to the study as a whole: Because no day 14 peak-response samples were available, the repertoires could be characterized only after the peak T cell response. In the small 56-69-year group, the increase in depth fell short of significance, most likely because of low power. Reportedly, almost half of the unique spike-specific TCRs recognized epitopes lying outside the regions that are mutated in the B.1.351 and B.1.1.7 variants. Conclusions about previously exposed vaccinees are limited because only five to seven AZD1222 recipients were SARS-CoV-2 seropositive at baseline. Vaccine-associated CD4 TCRs spanned the whole spike protein, with dominant responses in regions 160-218 and 743-854. Spike-specific TCR breadth and depth rose significantly after two AZD1222 doses compared with day 0 and with MenACWY recipients. Participants were mostly white British and included more females than males, and it was suggested by the authors that clonal diversity may have been underestimated.

The sample's time point label, in plain terms: sample from adult after SARS-CoV-2 infection, after symptom onset. Two convalescent COVID-19 patients, sampled after symptom onset from adults with prior SARS-CoV-2 infection, were also TCR-sequenced for comparison. The CDR3 regions of human TCRbeta chains were analyzed by immunosequencing. Turning to the authors' computational methods: TCRs in the repertoires were matched against a reference library of SARS-CoV-2-specific TCRs that had been generated with the MIRA antigen-specificity platform. Breadth was defined as the fraction of unique TCRs that were SARS-CoV-2-associated. Depth was defined as the fraction of total T cells that were SARS-CoV-2-associated. Each spike-specific TCR was assigned to its reactive spike region and to a CD4 or CD8 class using the MIRA data. Log10-transformed breadth and depth values were compared by one-way ANOVA with Sidak's multiple comparisons tests. TCRdb provides this immuneACCESS table in a form limited to in-frame rearrangements. Some clones are lacking; in checked studies, under half of them reflect an unresolved V gene, and why the rest are absent is not known. V and J calls and clone size are those listed in that table; D and trimming were worked out from the DNA. Here the sample has roughly 150,000 clones; roughly nine tenths occur a single time. Just under 7% of the sample is held by the ten biggest clonotypes.

For this clone: Its antigen has not been determined. Within one base of it there is no much larger clone, and no base qualities were kept.

Reading the germline V gene gives CDR1 SGHDT and CDR2 YYEEEE. The V end loses 0 bases and the J end loses 3 bases, and a stretch of 7 bases separates them. The CDR3 runs 14 residues from the cysteine to the phenylalanine. Left in the record is the CDR3 DNA by itself, 42 bases read in frame from the first base. This sample comprised peripheral blood, obtained after recovery from COVID-19. The chain is made from TRBV5-6 and TRBJ2-4, with the D gene uncertain. The receptor's source is an adult who had recovered from COVID-19. DNA sequence: TGTGCCAGCAGCTTGGAGGGTGTCAAAAACATTCAGTACTTC. Its amino acids are CASSLEGVKNIQYF.